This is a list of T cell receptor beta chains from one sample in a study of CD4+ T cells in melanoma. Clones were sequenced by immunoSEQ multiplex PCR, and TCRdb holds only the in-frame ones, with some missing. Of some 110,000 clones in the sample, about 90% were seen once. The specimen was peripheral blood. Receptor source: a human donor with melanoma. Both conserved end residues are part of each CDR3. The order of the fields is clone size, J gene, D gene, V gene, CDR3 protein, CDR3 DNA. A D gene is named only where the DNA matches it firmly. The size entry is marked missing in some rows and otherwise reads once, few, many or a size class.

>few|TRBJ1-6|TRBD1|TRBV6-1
CASSALGTGANSPLHF
TGTGCCAGCAGTGCTTTAGGGACAGGGGCTAATTCACCCCTCCACTTT
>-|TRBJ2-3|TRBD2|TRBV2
CASRGGTQYF
TGTGCCAGCAGGGGGGGGACGCAGTATTTT
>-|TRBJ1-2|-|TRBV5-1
CASRQGSDGYTF
TGCGCCAGCAGACAGGGTTCGGATGGCTACACCTTC
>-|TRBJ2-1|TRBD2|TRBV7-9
CASRSRGGSGNEQFF
TGTGCCAGCAGGTCGAGGGGCGGGAGCGGTAATGAGCAGTTCTTC
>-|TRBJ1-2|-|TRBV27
CASSLSGGAYGYTF
TGTGCCAGCAGTTTATCTGGGGGCGCCTATGGCTACACCTTC
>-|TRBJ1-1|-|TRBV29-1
CSVKPNTEAFF
TGCAGCGTTAAACCGAACACTGAAGCTTTCTTT
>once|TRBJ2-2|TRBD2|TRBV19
CASSLAGGTDTGELFF
TGTGCCAGTAGCTTAGCGGGAGGGACAGACACCGGGGAGCTGTTTTTT
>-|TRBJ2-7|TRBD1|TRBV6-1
CASSDWDRGRGSYEQYF
TGTGCCAGCAGTGATTGGGACAGGGGGCGCGGAAGCTACGAGCAGTACTTC
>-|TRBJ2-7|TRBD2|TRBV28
CASSLPDGLAGKYEQYF
TGTGCCAGCAGTTTACCCGACGGACTAGCGGGAAAGTACGAGCAGTACTTC
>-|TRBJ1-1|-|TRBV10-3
CAISELKAGWTEAFF
TGTGCCATCAGTGAGTTGAAGGCGGGGTGGACTGAAGCTTTCTTT
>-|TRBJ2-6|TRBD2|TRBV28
CASSLSASGGAMGGANVLTF
TGTGCCAGCAGTTTATCGGCTAGCGGGGGGGCGATGGGAGGGGCCAACGTCCTGACTTTC
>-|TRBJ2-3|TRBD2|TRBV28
CATLIGGAGPHTDTQYF
TGTGCCACCCTGATCGGGGGGGCGGGACCTCACACAGATACGCAGTATTTT
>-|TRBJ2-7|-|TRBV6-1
CASSEFYEQYF
TGTGCCAGCAGTGAATTCTACGAGCAGTACTTC